Listed here are 10 T cell receptor beta chains from one sample, sequenced in a study of OX40 agonist ivuxolimab in advanced cancers. The assay was immunoSEQ multiplex PCR, and TCRdb's table has in-frame clones only and misses some. The data show some 72,000 clones, more than 80% seen once. The specimen comprised CD4+ or CD8+ T cells sorted from blood, sampled in a trial of the OX40 agonist ivuxolimab. These receptors came from an adult with an advanced solid tumor such as melanoma, head and neck, liver or kidney cancer.

The chain combines TRBV29-1 with TRBJ2-1, with D tentatively TRBD1 (5 bases). The CDR3 is made up of 11 amino acids. Germline lookup yields CDR1 SQVTM and CDR2 ANQGSEA. As DNA, the CDR3 is TGCAGTGCAGGGAAGCGCAATGAGCAGTTCTTC. It yields the protein CSAGKRNEQFF.

The chain links TRBV5-3 to TRBJ2-6; D may correspond to TRBD1 or TRBD2 (6 bases each). TRBV5-3 is recorded as an ORF, its role being uncertain. Trimming removed 4 bases from V and 0 bases from J, with 17 bases in between. The CDR3 loop spans 18 amino acids. DNA of the CDR3: TGTGCCAGAAGCCGCGGGGACACTCTTATCTCTGGGGCCAACGTCCTGACTTTC. As protein: CARSRGDTLISGANVLTF.

J is TRBJ1-1 and V is TRBV7-2, with 9 positions matching TRBD1. This CDR3 region has 13 residues. CDR1 SGHTA and CDR2 FQGNSA come from the germline V gene. Trimming cost V 5 bases and J 12 bases; bases outside gene matches: 10. Here the CDR3 reads CASSPDRDREPFF. CDR3 bases: TGTGCCAGCAGCCCTGACAGGGACAGGGAACCTTTCTTT.

This chain uses TRBV4-3 with TRBJ1-2; TRBD1 aligns across 7 bases. This CDR3 has 14 residues. Germline values: CDR1 LGHNA, CDR2 YSLEER. V was pared by 0 bases and J by 4 bases, with 2 bases of the junction left unmatched. The CDR3 coding sequence is TGCGCCAGCAGCCAAGAGGACAGGCTCTATGGCTACACCTTC. Encoded protein: CASSQEDRLYGYTF.

Here the CDR3 reads CAWRPQGVGPYF. Here the CDR3 DNA reads TGTGCCTGGAGGCCTCAGGGTGTGGGGCCGTATTTT. The chain has TRBV30 and TRBJ2-3, with D possibly TRBD1 on 5 matching bases. This CDR3 is built from 12 residues. V gave up 3 bases and J gave up 14 bases, with 18 bases separating them. Germline V CDR1 and CDR2: GTSNPN, SVGIG (reference sequence).

CDR3 in amino acids: CASSVGNRRPPYEQYF. CDR3 coding DNA: TGTGCCAGCAGCGTAGGTAACAGGCGGCCACCCTACGAGCAGTACTTC. The J gene is TRBJ2-7, the V gene TRBV9; the D gene is possibly TRBD1 (5 bases). Trimming removed 0 bases at V and 2 bases at J, with 15 bases between. The CDR3 is 16 residues long. CDR1 and CDR2 from the germline V gene are SGDLS and YYNGEE.

A single count supports this clone. The chain combines TRBV27 with TRBJ2-7; D is unclear. The CDR3 consists of 15 residues. Germline V gives CDR1 MNHEY, CDR2 SMNVEV (reference sequence). The V gene lost 1 base and the J gene lost 1 base, with 11 bases spanning the gap. The CDR3 loop is CASSLWSRVSYEQYF. The CDR3, as DNA: TGTGCCAGCAGTTTATGGAGTCGGGTTTCCTACGAGCAGTACTTC.

The chain joins TRBV19 to TRBJ1-1; D might be TRBD1 (6 bases). This CDR3 has 15 residues. Trimming left V 5 bases short and J 3 bases short, with 16 bases between. Germline V CDR1 and CDR2: LNHDA, SQIVND (reference sequence). The CDR3 region has the DNA TGTGCCAGTAGTTTCCGGACAGAATGGGACACTGAAGCTTTCTTT. Amino acid sequence: CASSFRTEWDTEAFF.

This clone has just one count. V usage is TRBV29-1 and J usage is TRBJ2-3; 10 nucleotides line up with TRBD2. Germline CDR1 SQVTM, CDR2 ANQGSEA. J gave up 5 bases and V 7 bases, and 9 bases lay outside the gene matches. The CDR3 totals 14 residues. The CDR3 nucleotides read TGCAGCGCTCGGACTAGCGGTTTCTTAGATACGCAGTATTTT. Protein sequence: CSARTSGFLDTQYF.

V is TRBV6-5 and J is TRBJ2-3; no firm D call. Germline V gene data show CDR1 as MNHEY and CDR2 as SVGAGI. Trimming stripped 0 bases from V and 5 bases from J, with 15 bases between. The length of the CDR3 is 16 residues. This chain's CDR3 is CASSYSQTLPVDTQYF. DNA for the CDR3: TGTGCCAGCAGTTACTCTCAAACACTCCCAGTAGATACGCAGTATTTT.